This TCR beta chain is drawn from a study of blood T cell repertoires in COVID-19. For the study at large: Spain, Italy and the United States supplied samples that represented acute and convalescent COVID-19. T cells, B-cell-depleted T cells, or PBMCs supplied cDNA or gDNA.

Original analysis: Using reference gene primer amplification, nucleated cell counts were estimated. Some clones are missing from TCRdb's copy, which holds only in-frame ones; the method was immunoSEQ multiplex PCR. For V, J and clone size, that table is used; D and trimming come from the DNA. The sample includes about 66,000 clones, about 90% of them seen just once. Germline lookup yields CDR1 SGHRS and CDR2 YFSETQ. CDR3 length: 17 residues. The ends lost 5 bases at V and 2 bases at J; junction bases unmatched: 14. The sequenced material came from peripheral blood. The chain recombines TRBV5-1 with TRBJ2-5; 8 bases line up with TRBD2. The sequence was obtained from a human donor in a cohort sampled during active COVID-19. Here the CDR3 DNA reads TGCGCCAGCAGAAAGGGGACGGCTAGCGGGCAGCAAGAGACCCAGTACTTC. Protein product: CASRKGTASGQQETQYF.